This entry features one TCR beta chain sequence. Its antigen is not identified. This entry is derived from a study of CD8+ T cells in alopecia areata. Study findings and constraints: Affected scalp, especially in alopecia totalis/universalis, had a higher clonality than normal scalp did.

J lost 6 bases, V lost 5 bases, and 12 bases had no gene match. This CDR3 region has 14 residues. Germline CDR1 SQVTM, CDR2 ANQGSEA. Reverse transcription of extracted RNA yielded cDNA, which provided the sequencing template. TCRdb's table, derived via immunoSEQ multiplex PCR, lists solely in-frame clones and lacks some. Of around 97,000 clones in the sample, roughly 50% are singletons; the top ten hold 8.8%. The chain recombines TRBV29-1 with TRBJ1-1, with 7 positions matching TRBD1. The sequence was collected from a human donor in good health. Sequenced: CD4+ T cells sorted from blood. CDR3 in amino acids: CSVRDSYLRSEAFF. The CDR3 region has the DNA TGCAGCGTTCGGGACAGCTACCTTCGGTCTGAAGCTTTCTTT.